The 13 T cell receptor beta chains listed next were all sequenced from one sample in a study of T cells expressing NK-cell markers. From the 5' RACE reads, TCRdb lists one entry per CDR3 protein and no DNA. This sample lists 400,000 to 500,000 distinct CDR3 sequences; its ten largest clones have roughly 8%. The sample taken for sequencing was blood T cells: a sorted CD56 or NKG2C T cell subset, CD4+ or CD8+ T cells, or bulk PBMC T cells (not recorded which). The receptors were gathered from a woman aged 18 to 75 in good health.

The rearrangement links TRBV6-1 to TRBJ2-3; the TCRdb call, TRBD2, lacks DNA for checking. CDR1 MNHNS and CDR2 SASEGT come from the germline V gene. This CDR3 has 14 amino acids. CDR3 residues: CASRLSGRADTQYF.

The chain links TRBV9 to TRBJ1-6. Per the germline V gene, CDR1 is SGDLS and CDR2 is YYNGEE. The CDR3 is made up of 15 amino acids. This CDR3 is CASSVDSARNSPLHF.

This sequence joins TRBV12-3 or TRBV12-4 and TRBJ2-1; the TCRdb D gene call, TRBD2, has no DNA to confirm it. The CDR3 length is 12 residues. CDR3 in amino acids: CASSLREGEQFF.

The chain carries TRBV7-2 and TRBJ1-5; TCRdb outputs TRBD1, but without DNA this stays unchecked. CDR3 size: 15 residues. Germline loops: CDR1 SGHTA, CDR2 FQGNSA. The CDR3 sequence is CASSLGTGIDQPQHF.

The chain employs TRBV5-4 and TRBJ2-3; TCRdb returns TRBD2, unconfirmable since there is no DNA. The CDR3 consists of 19 residues. Germline V gene data show CDR1 as SGHNT and CDR2 as YYREEE (reference sequence). The CDR3 is CASSLAGLAGASSTDTQYF.

The CDR3 loop is CASSLAGGETQYF. This chain uses TRBV7-9 with TRBJ2-5; TCRdb's D call of TRBD1 is untestable without DNA. In germline, CDR1 is SEHNR, CDR2 FQNEAQ (reference sequence). CDR3 length: 13 residues.

The genes are TRBV27 and TRBJ2-1; TCRdb calls TRBD2, which cannot be checked without DNA. The CDR3 loop spans 16 amino acids. CDR1 and CDR2 from the germline V gene are MNHEY and SMNVEV (reference sequence). The CDR3 region is CASSLLLAGKYNEQFF.

The chain carries TRBV5-5 and TRBJ1-4; TCRdb picks TRBD1, but there is no DNA to check that call. In germline, CDR1 is SGHKS, CDR2 YYEKEE (reference sequence). This CDR3 region has 16 residues. The CDR3 here is CASSTRAEAFNEKLFF.

This sequence joins TRBV20-1 and TRBJ2-2; TCRdb's assignment of TRBD2 cannot be checked, as there is no DNA. The CDR3 spans 15 residues. Germline assignment: CDR1 DFQATT and CDR2 SNEGSKA (reference sequence). The CDR3 protein is CSARAGGSYTGELFF.

The genes are TRBV7-3 and TRBJ2-5; TCRdb gives TRBD2 as the D gene, but with no DNA this cannot be confirmed. The CDR3 is 14 amino acids. Germline CDR1 is SGHTA and CDR2 is FQGTGA. The CDR3 is CASSLSGTIETQYF. Together with reference TRBV7-3 and TRBJ2-5, the CDR3 gives the full variable domain: GAGVSQTPSNKVTEKGKYVELRCDPISGHTALYWYRQSLGQGPEFLIYFQGTGAADDSGLPNDRFFAVRPEGSVSTLKIQRTERGDSAVYLCASSLSGTIETQYFGPGTRLLVL.

The CDR3 region is CASSPAGYEQFF. The chain is built from TRBV5-1 and TRBJ2-1; there is no DNA to check the TCRdb D call of TRBD2. The CDR3 loop spans 12 amino acids. CDR1 is SGHRS and CDR2 is YFSETQ in the germline V gene.

This chain links TRBV12-3 or TRBV12-4 with TRBJ1-5. This CDR3 spans 15 amino acids. Here the CDR3 reads CASSFGGLTNQPQHF.

The V call is TRBV28, the J call TRBJ2-1; checking the TCRdb D call of TRBD2 is not possible without DNA. The CDR3 loop spans 17 amino acids. The germline CDR1 and CDR2 sequences are MDHEN and SYDVKM. CDR3 protein: CASSSPRGRALRNEQFF.